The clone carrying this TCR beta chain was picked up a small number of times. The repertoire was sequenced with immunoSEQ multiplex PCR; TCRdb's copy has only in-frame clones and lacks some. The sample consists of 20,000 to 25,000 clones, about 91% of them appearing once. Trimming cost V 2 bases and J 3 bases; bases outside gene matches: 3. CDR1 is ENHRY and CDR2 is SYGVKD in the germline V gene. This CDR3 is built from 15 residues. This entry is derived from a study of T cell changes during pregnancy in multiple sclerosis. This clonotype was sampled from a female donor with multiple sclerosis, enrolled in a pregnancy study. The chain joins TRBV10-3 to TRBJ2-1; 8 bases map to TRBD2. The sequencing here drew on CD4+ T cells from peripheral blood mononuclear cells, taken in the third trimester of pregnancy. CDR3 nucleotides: TGTGCCATCAGTGAGCCGGGGGGGCACTACAATGAGCAGTTCTTC. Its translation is CAISEPGGHYNEQFF.